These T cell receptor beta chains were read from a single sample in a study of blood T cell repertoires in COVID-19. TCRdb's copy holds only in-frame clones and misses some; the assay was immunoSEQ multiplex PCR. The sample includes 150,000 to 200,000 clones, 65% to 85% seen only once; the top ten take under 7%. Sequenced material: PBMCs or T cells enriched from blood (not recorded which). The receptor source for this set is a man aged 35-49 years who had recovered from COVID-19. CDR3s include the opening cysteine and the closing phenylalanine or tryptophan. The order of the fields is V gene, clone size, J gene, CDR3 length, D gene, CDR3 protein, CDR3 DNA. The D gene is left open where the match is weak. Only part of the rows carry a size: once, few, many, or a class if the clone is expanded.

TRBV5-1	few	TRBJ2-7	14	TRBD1	CASSTGQVPYEQYF	TGCGCCAGCAGCACCGGACAGGTTCCCTACGAGCAGTACTTC
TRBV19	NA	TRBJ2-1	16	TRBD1	CASSGWDRVSNNEQFF	TGTGCCAGTAGTGGATGGGACAGGGTTTCGAACAATGAGCAGTTCTTC
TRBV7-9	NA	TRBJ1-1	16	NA	CASSSYPGTREALAFF	TGTGCCAGCAGCTCTTACCCCGGGACAAGGGAAGCTCTGGCTTTCTTT
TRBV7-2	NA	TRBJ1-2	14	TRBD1	CASSRTGKAYGYTF	TGTGCCAGCAGTCGGACAGGGAAGGCCTATGGCTACACCTTC
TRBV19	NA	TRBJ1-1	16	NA	CASSLRSTERNTEAFF	TGTGCCAGTAGTTTGAGGTCGACAGAGAGGAACACTGAAGCTTTCTTT
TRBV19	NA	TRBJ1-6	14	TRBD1	CASRSGQGSSPLHF	TGTGCCAGTAGGTCGGGACAGGGGAGTTCACCCCTCCACTTT
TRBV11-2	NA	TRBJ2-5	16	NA	CASSTLLGRGQETQYF	TGTGCCAGCAGCACCCTGCTTGGCCGGGGCCAAGAGACCCAGTACTTC
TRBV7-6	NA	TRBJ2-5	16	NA	CASSASGRGGGETQYF	TGTGCCAGCAGCGCGTCCGGCCGAGGGGGTGGGGAGACCCAGTACTTC
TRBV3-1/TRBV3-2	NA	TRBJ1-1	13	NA	CASSLTRSPEAFF	TGTGCCAGCAGCCTAACCCGGTCCCCTGAAGCTTTCTTT
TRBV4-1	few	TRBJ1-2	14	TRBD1	CASSPDRGWYGYTF	TGCGCCAGCAGCCCGGACAGGGGTTGGTATGGCTACACCTTC
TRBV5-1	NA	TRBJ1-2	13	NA	CASSLLLNYGYTF	TGCGCCAGCAGCTTACTACTAAACTATGGCTACACCTTC
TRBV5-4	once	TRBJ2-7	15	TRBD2	CASSSGGRSSYEQYF	TGTGCCAGCAGCTCGGGGGGTAGGAGCTCCTACGAGCAGTACTTC
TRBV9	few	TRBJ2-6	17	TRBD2	CASSWTSGGSGANVLTF	TGTGCCAGCAGCTGGACTAGCGGGGGCTCTGGGGCCAACGTCCTGACTTTC
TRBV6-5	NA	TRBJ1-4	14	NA	CASSSRGVWEKLFF	TGTGCCAGCAGTTCCAGGGGAGTTTGGGAAAAACTGTTTTTT
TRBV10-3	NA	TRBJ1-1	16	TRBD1	CATDPSQGTLNTEAFF	TGTGCCACCGACCCCTCACAGGGGACCCTGAACACTGAAGCTTTCTTT
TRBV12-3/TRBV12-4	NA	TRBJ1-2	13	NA	CASSPRVADGYTF	TGTGCCAGCAGTCCCAGGGTTGCGGATGGCTACACCTTC
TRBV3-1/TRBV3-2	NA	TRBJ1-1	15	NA	CASSQEVRGNTEAFF	TGTGCCAGCAGCCAAGAGGTCAGGGGCAACACTGAAGCTTTCTTT
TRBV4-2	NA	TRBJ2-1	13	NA	CASSQDRGLKDFF	TGTGCCAGCAGCCAAGATCGAGGGCTAAAGGATTTCTTC
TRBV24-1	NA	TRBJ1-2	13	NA	CATSEHGEYGYTF	TGTGCCACCAGTGAGCACGGGGAGTATGGCTACACCTTC
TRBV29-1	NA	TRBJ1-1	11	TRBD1	CSVVRGQQAFF	TGCAGCGTTGTTAGGGGACAGCAAGCTTTCTTT
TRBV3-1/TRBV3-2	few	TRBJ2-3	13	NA	CASSPSSTDTQYF	TGTGCCAGCAGCCCGTCGAGCACAGATACGCAGTATTTT
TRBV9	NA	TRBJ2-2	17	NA	CASSPAWGGRNTGELFF	TGTGCCAGCAGCCCCGCTTGGGGGGGGCGGAACACCGGGGAGCTGTTTTTT
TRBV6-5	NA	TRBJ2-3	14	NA	CASSYGVAGGTQYF	TGTGCCAGCAGTTACGGAGTGGCGGGCGGTACGCAGTATTTT
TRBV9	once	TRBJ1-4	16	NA	CASSVSPVGSGGKLFF	TGTGCCAGCAGCGTTAGTCCTGTAGGCTCGGGAGGAAAACTGTTTTTT
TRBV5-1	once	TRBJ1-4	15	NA	CASSSTGNYNEKLFF	TGCGCCAGCAGCTCTACAGGGAACTATAATGAAAAACTGTTTTTT
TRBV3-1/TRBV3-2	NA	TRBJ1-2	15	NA	CASSHLEQGIGGYTF	TGTGCCAGCAGCCACCTCGAGCAGGGGATCGGTGGCTACACCTTC
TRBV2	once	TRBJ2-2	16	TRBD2	CASSVRGGGNTGELFF	TGTGCCAGCAGTGTACGGGGGGGTGGAAATACCGGGGAGCTGTTTTTT
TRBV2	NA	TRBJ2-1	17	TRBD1	CASSVNSGTGSYNEQFF	TGTGCCAGCAGTGTCAACTCCGGGACAGGCTCCTACAATGAGCAGTTCTTC
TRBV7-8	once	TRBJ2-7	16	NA	CASSLGLTTSSYEQYF	TGTGCCAGCAGCTTAGGTCTTACCACAAGCTCCTACGAGCAGTACTTC
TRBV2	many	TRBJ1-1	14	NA	CASSESLWAPEAFF	TGTGCCAGCAGTGAAAGTCTCTGGGCTCCTGAAGCTTTCTTT
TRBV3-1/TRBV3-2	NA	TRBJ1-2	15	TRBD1	CASSQDPTGGGGYTF	TGTGCCAGCAGCCAAGATCCGACAGGGGGTGGAGGCTACACCTTC
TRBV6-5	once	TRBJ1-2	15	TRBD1	CASSRGGQGVRHYTF	TGTGCCAGCAGCCGCGGAGGACAGGGGGTTCGTCACTACACCTTC